The 29 T cell receptor beta chains below were found in one sample sequenced in a study of blood T cell repertoires in COVID-19. Sequenced by immunoSEQ multiplex PCR; TCRdb stores in-frame clones only, minus some. In the table there are almost 400,000 clones, more than 70% of which are singletons. Sequenced input: peripheral blood. The origin of the receptors is a woman aged 60-75 years with COVID-19, enrolled during active disease.

This clone was found once. The chain joins TRBV19 to TRBJ1-2; the D gene is possibly TRBD1 (5 bases). V was trimmed by 5 bases and J by 2 bases, leaving 6 bases between them. The germline V gene encodes CDR1 LNHDA and CDR2 SQIVND (reference sequence). This CDR3 comprises 12 residues. The CDR3 sequence is CASSDSNYGYTF. CDR3 nucleotide sequence: TGTGCCAGTAGTGACAGCAACTATGGCTACACCTTC.

The chain is built from TRBV6-6 and TRBJ1-1, with D perhaps matching TRBD1 (6 bases). This CDR3 has 17 residues. Germline CDR1 and CDR2: MNHNY and SVGAGI (reference sequence). Trimming took off 5 bases at V and 1 base at J, with 20 bases between the two ends. In DNA, the CDR3 is TGTGCCAGCAGTCCTGACGGGACACCGATTTCGAACACTGAAGCTTTCTTT. It encodes CASSPDGTPISNTEAFF.

V gene TRBV3-1 (or the pseudogene TRBV3-2) combines with J gene TRBJ2-1, with D tentatively TRBD2 (6 bases). Trimming pared 2 bases from V and 0 bases from J, leaving 8 bases between. CDR3 size: 15 residues. Looked up from germline, CDR1 is LGHDT and CDR2 is YNNKEL (reference sequence). The CDR3, as DNA: TGTGCCAGCAGCCAATGGGGGGACTCCTACAATGAGCAGTTCTTC. The encoded protein is CASSQWGDSYNEQFF.

This clone turned up a few times. This chain uses TRBV6-5 with TRBJ2-5, with a weak D call TRBD1 (6 bases). V lost 6 bases and J 2 bases, leaving 16 bases between the germline ends. The CDR3 has 15 amino acids. Per the germline V gene, CDR1 is MNHEY and CDR2 is SVGAGI. The CDR3 sequence is CASSVPTGIQETQYF. The DNA for the CDR3 is TGTGCCAGCAGCGTTCCGACAGGTATTCAAGAGACCCAGTACTTC.

This clone has a single count. This chain connects TRBV19 to TRBJ1-5; 7 positions match TRBD1. Germline-derived CDR1 and CDR2 are LNHDA and SQIVND (reference sequence). V dropped 6 bases and J dropped 0; count of bases not matched to a gene: 8. This CDR3 comprises 16 residues. CDR3 nucleotides: TGTGCCAGTAGCATAACAGGGGTTCTTAGCAATCAGCCCCAGCATTTT. Protein sequence: CASSITGVLSNQPQHF.

This sequence joins TRBV7-2 and TRBJ2-5, with 12 bases that match TRBD2. This CDR3 region has 16 residues. CDR1 is SGHTA, CDR2 FQGNSA, per germline. V was pared by 5 bases and J by 5 bases, with 9 bases of the junction left unmatched. DNA for the CDR3: TGTGCCAGCAGCCCCGACTTCCTAGCGGGAGGGGAGACCCAGTACTTC. The encoded protein is CASSPDFLAGGETQYF.

J is TRBJ2-7 and V is TRBV4-1, with a weak D call TRBD2 (7 bases). Germline V gene lookup returns CDR1 MGHRA and CDR2 YSYEKL. Trimming removed 0 bases from V and 2 bases from J, with 14 bases in between. The CDR3 totals 16 residues. Here the CDR3 reads CASSQDLGGATYEQYF. The CDR3 DNA reads as TGCGCCAGCAGCCAAGATCTGGGGGGGGCCACCTACGAGCAGTACTTC.

The chain has TRBV2 and TRBJ1-1, with TRBD1 identical over 9 bases. The CDR3 spans 15 residues. CDR1 SNHLY and CDR2 FYNNEI come from the germline V gene. J lost 6 bases, V lost 6 bases, and 11 bases had no gene match. The CDR3 loop is CASRGDRASRAEAFF. Written as DNA, the CDR3 is TGTGCCAGCAGGGGGGACAGGGCATCTAGAGCTGAAGCTTTCTTT. Supplemented by reference TRBV2 and TRBJ1-1, the full variable domain reads EPEVTQTPSHQVTQMGQEVILRCVPISNHLYFYWYRQILGQKVEFLVSFYNNEISEKSEIFDDQFSVERPDGSNFTLKIRSTKLEDSAMYFCASRGDRASRAEAFFGQGTRLTVV.

The V call is TRBV5-1, the J call TRBJ2-2, with TRBD1 matching over 7 bases. The ends lost 4 bases at V and 1 base at J; junction bases unmatched: 7. Germline CDR1 SGHRS, CDR2 YFSETQ. The CDR3 length is 16 residues. CDR3 nucleotides: TGCGCCAGCAGCCCGATCGGACAGGAGAACACCGGGGAGCTGTTTTTT. Encoded protein: CASSPIGQENTGELFF.

This chain joins TRBV7-8 and TRBJ2-5; D perhaps matches TRBD2 (5 bases). Germline V gene sequence: CDR1 SGHVS, CDR2 FQNEAQ. Trimming cost V 4 bases and J 3 bases, with 18 bases left between them. This CDR3 has 16 amino acids. The CDR3 DNA reads as TGTGCCAGCAGCTCCGGGAAACTAGTCTTAAAAGAGACCCAGTACTTC. The encoded protein is CASSSGKLVLKETQYF.

The rearrangement links TRBV19 to TRBJ1-5, with 9 bases identical to TRBD1. Germline lookup yields CDR1 LNHDA and CDR2 SQIVND (reference sequence). The CDR3 has 16 residues. The V segment lost 4 bases and the J segment 2 bases; nucleotides outside the gene matches: 6. The CDR3 spells CASSRSGQGRNQPQHF. The CDR3 DNA reads TGTGCCAGTAGTAGATCGGGACAGGGTCGCAATCAGCCCCAGCATTTT. The full variable domain, its missing parts supplied by reference TRBV19 and TRBJ1-5, is DGGITQSPKYLFRKEGQNVTLSCEQNLNHDAMYWYRQDPGQGLRLIYYSQIVNDFQKGDIAEGYSVSREKKESFPLTVTSAQKNPTAFYLCASSRSGQGRNQPQHFGDGTRLSIL.

This clone was seen once. J is TRBJ2-7 and V is TRBV24-1; D gene uncertain. Germline CDR1 and CDR2: KGHDR and SFDVKD. The CDR3 totals 14 residues. Trimming stripped 4 bases from V and 2 bases from J, with 11 bases between. The CDR3 here is CATSDSGSTYEQYF. CDR3 sequence (DNA): TGTGCCACCAGTGACTCCGGGTCAACCTACGAGCAGTACTTC.

The chain is built from TRBV6-5 and TRBJ2-2, with D perhaps TRBD2 (6 bases). In germline, CDR1 is MNHEY, CDR2 SVGAGI. The CDR3 consists of 15 residues. Trimming cost V 6 bases and J 2 bases, with 13 bases left between them. The CDR3 nucleotides are TGTGCCAGCAGGCGGAGGGATCTAAACACCGGGGAGCTGTTTTTT. Its translation is CASRRRDLNTGELFF.

To note about this clone: The sample holds other DNA sequences that translate to the same CDR3. DNA for the CDR3: TGTGCCAGCAGCTTAACAGGGGGCTCCTACAATGAGCAGTTCTTC. Translated, it gives CASSLTGGSYNEQFF. V gene TRBV7-3 combines with J gene TRBJ2-1, with D tentatively TRBD1 (6 bases). Germline V CDR1 and CDR2: SGHTA, FQGTGA. V lost 0 bases, J lost 0 bases, and 6 bases lay in between. The length of the CDR3 is 15 residues.

In its sample, this clone was seen a few times. This rearrangement joins TRBV19 to TRBJ1-4; 7 bases are shared with TRBD1. The V gene's germline CDR1 is LNHDA and CDR2 SQIVND (reference sequence). The trim removed 8 bases at V and 8 bases at J, leaving 5 bases unmatched. The CDR3 runs to 12 residues. The CDR3 is CASSGGWEKLFF. The CDR3 bases are TGTGCCAGTTCAGGGGGTTGGGAAAAACTGTTTTTT.

The gene calls are TRBV11-2 and TRBJ1-1, with D possibly being TRBD1 (6 bases). Germline V gene sequence: CDR1 SGHAT, CDR2 FQNNGV. Trimming took 5 bases from V and 4 from J, leaving 14 bases between them. CDR3 length: 14 amino acids. CDR3 region: CASSPGQWATEAFF. The CDR3 DNA reads TGTGCCAGCAGCCCGGGACAATGGGCCACTGAAGCTTTCTTT.

The CDR3 spells CASSTTGTLSYEQYF. The CDR3 DNA reads TGTGCCAGCAGCACAACAGGGACCCTCTCCTACGAGCAGTACTTC. The V gene is TRBV27, the J gene TRBJ2-7; perhaps TRBD1 as D (6 bases). V lost 6 bases and J 0 bases, leaving 15 bases between the germline ends. The CDR3 sequence is 15 residues long. Germline V gene data show CDR1 as MNHEY and CDR2 as SMNVEV (reference sequence).

The CDR3 here is CASANRQETQYF. CDR3 bases: TGTGCCAGCGCCAACAGGCAAGAGACCCAGTACTTC. This chain joins TRBV3-1 (or the pseudogene TRBV3-2) and TRBJ2-5; tentative D call: TRBD1 (5 bases). Trimming took off 8 bases at V and 2 bases at J, with 9 bases between the two ends. The CDR3 is 12 residues long. CDR1 is LGHDT and CDR2 is YNNKEL in the germline V gene (reference sequence).

The J gene is TRBJ1-4, the V gene TRBV2; no firm D call. CDR1 is SNHLY and CDR2 is FYNNEI in the germline V gene. The germline V and J ends were trimmed by 1 base and 8 bases, with 8 bases remaining between them. The CDR3 spans 13 residues. As DNA, the CDR3 is TGTGCCAGCAGTGAAGGACCGGGGGAAAAACTGTTTTTT. Translation: CASSEGPGEKLFF.

The CDR3 spells CASSLNRGGTEAFF. The CDR3 nucleotides read TGTGCCAGCAGCCTCAACAGGGGAGGTACTGAAGCTTTCTTT. The chain combines TRBV6-5 with TRBJ1-1; TRBD1 matches at 7 bases. Trimming removed 6 bases from V and 5 bases from J; junction bases left unmatched: 9. This CDR3 has 14 residues. Germline CDR1 and CDR2: MNHEY and SVGAGI.

This chain joins TRBV5-8 and TRBJ1-2; 7 bases fit TRBD1. The CDR3 is 14 amino acids. Trimming cost V 0 bases and J 8 bases; bases outside gene matches: 7. Germline V gene sequence: CDR1 SGHTS, CDR2 YDEGEE. The DNA for the CDR3 is TGTGCCAGCAGCTTGGGACAGGGAACGAAAGGCTACACCTTC. Translation gives CASSLGQGTKGYTF.

This chain uses TRBV10-3 with TRBJ1-2; TRBD1 might be the D (6 bases). The CDR3 is 15 residues long. The ends were cut back, 4 bases at V and 4 bases at J, with 16 bases in the middle. Germline V gene lookup returns CDR1 ENHRY and CDR2 SYGVKD. The chain's CDR3 is CAISGGGGRGYGYTF. In nucleotides, the CDR3 is TGTGCCATCAGTGGAGGCGGGGGGCGCGGCTATGGCTACACCTTC.

This clone was observed once. The chain is built from TRBV5-1 and TRBJ1-3; 9 bases line up with TRBD1. Trimming cost V 0 bases and J 4 bases; bases outside gene matches: 2. The CDR3 is 15 residues long. Germline V gene data show CDR1 as SGHRS and CDR2 as YFSETQ. The CDR3 nucleotides read TGCGCCAGCAGCTTGGGGACAGGGGTCGGAAACACCATATATTTT. Translated: CASSLGTGVGNTIYF.

The chain employs TRBV11-2 and TRBJ1-5, with D unclear. CDR3 length: 15 amino acids. Germline CDR1 reads SGHAT; CDR2 reads FQNNGV. V lost 0 bases, J lost 9 bases, and 15 bases lay in between. This chain's CDR3 is CASSLDGGGATPQHF. For the CDR3, the DNA is TGTGCCAGCAGCTTAGATGGCGGCGGTGCAACGCCCCAGCATTTT.

The chain carries TRBV6-5 and TRBJ1-5; D not certain. Trimming removed 7 bases at V and 1 base at J, with 14 bases between. Germline V gives CDR1 MNHEY, CDR2 SVGAGI. The CDR3 is 15 residues long. This chain's CDR3 is CASKKAGTSNQPQHF. The CDR3 DNA is TGTGCCAGCAAGAAAGCAGGCACCAGCAATCAGCCCCAGCATTTT.

V and J are TRBV5-1 and TRBJ1-2, with 9 bases identical to TRBD1. V shed 2 bases and J 2 bases; nucleotides not matched to a gene: 4. The CDR3 consists of 15 residues. In germline, CDR1 is SGHRS, CDR2 YFSETQ. The CDR3 region is CASSLQTGGNYGYTF. Here the CDR3 DNA reads TGCGCCAGCAGCTTACAGACAGGGGGAAACTATGGCTACACCTTC.

The chain recombines TRBV19 with TRBJ1-4; D is unclear. V lost 0 bases to trimming and J lost 4 bases, with 9 bases between them. CDR3 length equals 15 residues. Germline V lookup: CDR1 LNHDA, CDR2 SQIVND (reference sequence). DNA of the CDR3: TGTGCCAGTAGTATAGATCGTGGGAGTAATGAAAAACTGTTTTTT. Translated, it gives CASSIDRGSNEKLFF.

The chain couples TRBV3-1 (or the pseudogene TRBV3-2) to TRBJ1-3, with D tentatively TRBD1 (5 bases). The germline V gene has CDR1 LGHDT and CDR2 YNNKEL (reference sequence). V lost 5 bases and J lost 5, with 13 bases in between. The CDR3 length is 14 residues. The CDR3 bases are TGTGCCAGCAGCGACAGAGGTGGAAGAAACACCATATATTTT. Its translation: CASSDRGGRNTIYF.

Only a few counts were recorded for this clone. This sequence joins TRBV7-3 and TRBJ2-2, with D possibly being TRBD2 (5 bases). Trimming cost V 4 bases and J 7 bases, with 13 bases left between them. CDR1 and CDR2 from the germline V gene are SGHTA and FQGTGA. The CDR3 is 14 residues long. This CDR3 is CASSSNRAGGELFF. Written as DNA, the CDR3 is TGTGCCAGCAGCTCAAACCGGGCGGGCGGGGAGCTGTTTTTT.